This T cell receptor (beta chain) was captured in a study of spatial heterogeneity in lung cancer (dated by TCRdb to the late 2010s). General notes on the study: Beta-chain transcripts were consistently detected in greater numbers than alpha-chain transcripts, which likely reflected higher beta-chain transcript abundance. In tumor regions, TCR transcript counts showed a strong correlation with a T cell transcriptional module score from matched bulk RNA-seq. In the raw uncorrected reads, each unique combination of TCR and UMI appeared more than ten times on average. In non-small cell lung cancer, the study made a quantitative comparison of TCR alpha and beta repertoires among multiple tumor regions, matched nontumor lung and blood. TCR repertoire features were related to nonsynonymous mutation counts determined by whole-exome sequencing of tumor tissue. Both alpha and beta chains were TCR-sequenced in samples taken at surgery, namely 220 tumor regions, around 64 matched nontumor lung samples and around 53 PBMC samples. General findings and caveats noted by the study authors: Counts of ubiquitous and regional expanded TCRs were found to correlate with counts of ubiquitous and regional nonsynonymous mutations, respectively. Additional single-cell paired TCR alpha and beta sequencing was considered necessary to confirm, at a functional level, the hypothesis that regional TCRs recognize regional mutations. A correlation was observed between the number of expanded intratumoral alpha and beta TCRs and the tumor nonsynonymous mutation count. TCR-seq was estimated to cover only roughly 7% of tumor T cells for alpha chains and about 13% for beta chains.

Library preparation employed 5' RACE. The run used a NextSeq 500. To allow correction of PCR and sequencing errors, the TCR library protocol tagged every TCR cDNA molecule with a unique molecular identifier. The study's own analysis went as follows. TCR identification, UMI-based error correction and CDR3 extraction were all carried out with Decombinator tools. TCRs above a frequency of 2 per 1,000, corresponding to the top 1% of the tumor frequency distribution, were defined as expanded. Expanded tumor TCRs were classed as regional if statistically deemed absent (corrected P<0.05) from at least one tumor region, otherwise ubiquitous. Renyi diversity was calculated using the R vegan package after each repertoire was subsampled 100 times to 5,000 TCRs. CDR3 similarity networks were built from amino acid triplet string-kernel similarity, with CDR3s being connected when pairwise similarity was above 0.82. Using fastp trimming at Q25 and MiXCR clonotype assembly, TCRdb reanalyzed the public sequencing data and kept in-frame beta chains. Duplicate CDR3 protein sequences are folded into a single record with the most common DNA and genes. It is TCRdb's table, rather than the study itself, that gives the V and J calls and clone size. The sample table lists about 27,000 distinct CDR3 sequences, approximately 7.7% of them with a count of one. The ten largest clonotypes hold over 20% of the sample.

In the paper's terms, the time point label means: sample taken at primary tumor resection. Samples were obtained from approximately 70 patients with early-stage, untreated non-small cell lung cancer from the lung TRACERx cohort. Whole RNA extracted from tumor and nontumor lung tissue, or from cryopreserved PBMC samples, was used for TCR sequencing without cell sorting. Only patients with enough RNA available from two or more tumor regions were chosen for TCR sequencing. Before being selected, tumor and adjacent nontumor lung specimens were reviewed by a lung pathologist. The germline V gene (reference sequence) sets CDR1 to DFQATT and CDR2 to SNEGSKA. Taken from cysteine to phenylalanine, the CDR3 has 14 residues. The DNA shown is the 42-base CDR3, in frame from base 1. V gives up 0 bases and J gives up 2 bases, and the segment between their germline ends measures 10 bases. This clonotype was recorded many times. What antigen it recognizes has not been identified. No qualities accompany the bases; no much larger clone lies one base away.

The material was lung tumor tissue, obtained at surgery. The receptor was derived from a male donor with early-stage non-small cell lung cancer. The V and J segments used are TRBV20-1 and TRBJ2-5; the D gene may be TRBD1 or TRBD2, since each aligns over 6 bases. At the DNA level, the sequence is TGCAGTGCTAGAGATGGGGGGACACAAGAGACCCAGTACTTC. This gives the protein CSARDGGTQETQYF.